This passage covers 30 T cell receptor beta chains from one sample sequenced in a study of CD8+CD57+ T cells in acquired aplastic anemia. Investigators profiled TCR beta VDJ and CDR3 from genomic DNA template. MiXCR, run by TCRdb on the reads, gives a single entry per CDR3 protein. The sample lists 250,000 to 350,000 distinct CDR3 sequences; approximately 56% were seen once. The specimen sequenced was sorted CD4+, CD8+, or CD8+CD57+ T cells (not recorded which) from PBMCs. Receptor source: a human donor with severe aplastic anemia or a healthy control (not recorded which).

The chain employs TRBV10-3 and TRBJ2-7; D gene uncertain. The CDR3 is 14 amino acids. Germline CDR1 reads ENHRY; CDR2 reads SYGVKD. V was cut by 0 bases and J by 2 bases, with 8 bases left in between. The CDR3 protein is CAISESKATYEQYF. The CDR3 bases are TGTGCCATCAGTGAGTCGAAAGCTACCTACGAGCAGTACTTC.

The chain couples TRBV15 to TRBJ1-1; TRBD1 might be the D (5 bases). Germline CDR1 LNHNV, CDR2 YYDKDF (reference sequence). The V end was cut by 3 bases, the J end by 6 bases, with 11 bases between. This CDR3 spans 13 amino acids. Written as DNA, the CDR3 is TGTGCCACCAGCAGGAGGGGCACGGCTGAAGCTTTCTTT. Translation: CATSRRGTAEAFF.

This clonotype was detected only once. The chain links TRBV2 to TRBJ2-2, with a tentative D call TRBD2 (6 bases). CDR3 size: 18 residues. Trimming took 6 bases from V and 0 from J, leaving 20 bases between them. Germline loops: CDR1 SNHLY, CDR2 FYNNEI. CDR3 DNA sequence: TGTGCCAGCAGGGAGGGTCCCCAGGGCTGTGCGAACACCGGGGAGCTGTTTTTT. This encodes CASREGPQGCANTGELFF.

The V call is TRBV7-3, the J call TRBJ2-1; TRBD1 matches 7 bases. The V segment lost 5 bases and the J segment 6 bases; nucleotides outside the gene matches: 22. This CDR3 comprises 19 residues. The germline V gene has CDR1 SGHTA and CDR2 FQGTGA. The CDR3 nucleotides read TGTGCCAGCAGCCCTTCGCTGACTGGACAGGCCGTCGGTATCAATGAGCAGTTCTTC. Its protein is CASSPSLTGQAVGINEQFF.

The genes are TRBV20-1 and TRBJ2-7; 8 nucleotides align to TRBD1. This CDR3 is 10 amino acids long. Trimming at V came to 6 bases and at J to 7 bases, leaving 2 bases not matched to a gene. CDR1 is DFQATT and CDR2 is SNEGSKA in the germline V gene (reference sequence). For the CDR3, the DNA is TGCAGTGCCGGGACAGGAGAGCAGTACTTC. Protein: CSAGTGEQYF.

In its sample, this clonotype was seen many times. At one end, the junction sequence differs from germline, possibly due to a read error. This chain uses TRBV7-8 with TRBJ2-7; 10 bases are a match to TRBD2. CDR1 is SGHVS, CDR2 FQNEAQ, per germline. The CDR3 has 17 residues. The CDR3 region has the DNA TGTGCCAGCAGCCTAGTTTTAGGAGCGGGGGGGCCCCACGAGCAGCACTTC. It specifies CASSLVLGAGGPHEQHF.

J is TRBJ1-4 and V is TRBV28; TRBD1 is a possible D gene (6 bases). The CDR3 contains 16 residues. Germline V lookup: CDR1 MDHEN, CDR2 SYDVKM. The V end was cut by 2 bases, the J end by 1 base, with 11 bases between. The chain's CDR3 is CASSLTGLGTNEKLFF. The CDR3 nucleotides read TGTGCCAGCAGTTTAACAGGGTTGGGAACTAATGAAAAACTGTTTTTT.

This clonotype has only one observation. V is TRBV7-6 and J is TRBJ2-3, with 12 positions matching TRBD2. The germline V gene encodes CDR1 SGHVS and CDR2 FNYEAQ. V dropped 2 bases and J dropped 2; count of bases not matched to a gene: 11. The CDR3 totals 19 residues. CDR3 sequence reads: CASSLSVGASGGDTDTQYF. As DNA, the CDR3 is TGTGCCAGCAGCTTATCTGTCGGGGCTAGCGGGGGGGACACAGATACGCAGTATTTT.

This clonotype was seen many times. J is TRBJ1-1 and V is TRBV29-1; no clear D gene. V lost 6 bases, J lost 10 bases, and 6 bases lay in between. CDR3 length equals 8 residues. Germline-derived CDR1 and CDR2 are SQVTM and ANQGSEA. This chain's CDR3 is CSVPGAFF. As DNA, the CDR3 is TGCAGCGTCCCGGGAGCTTTCTTT.

This clonotype appeared many times. V usage is TRBV9 and J usage is TRBJ2-7; the D is unclear. In germline, CDR1 is SGDLS, CDR2 YYNGEE. Deletions cut 1 base from V and 4 bases from J, with 9 bases between. The CDR3 consists of 13 residues. The CDR3 sequence: CASSVSPRYEQYF. Here the CDR3 DNA reads TGTGCCAGCAGCGTATCCCCGCGTTACGAGCAGTACTTC.

V and J are TRBV24-1 and TRBJ2-7; the D gene is possibly TRBD2 (5 bases). Trimming pared 4 bases from V and 6 bases from J, leaving 12 bases between. This CDR3 has 13 residues. Germline CDR1 is KGHDR and CDR2 is SFDVKD. The CDR3 here is CATSDPGLPEQYF. For the CDR3, the DNA is TGTGCCACCAGTGACCCCGGACTCCCCGAGCAGTACTTC.

V and J are TRBV7-8 and TRBJ2-4, with 10 positions matching TRBD2. This CDR3 has 17 residues. CDR1 SGHVS and CDR2 FQNEAQ come from the germline V gene. Germline trimming cut 3 bases from V and 2 bases from J; bases unmatched to any gene: 7. CDR3 in amino acids: CASSFELAGRTKNIQYF. Written as DNA, the CDR3 is TGTGCCAGCAGCTTCGAACTAGCGGGGAGGACCAAAAACATTCAGTACTTC. Based on the CDR3 plus reference TRBV7-8 and TRBJ2-4, the full variable domain is GAGVSQSPRYKVAKRGQDVALRCDPISGHVSLFWYQQALGQGPEFLTYFQNEAQLDKSGLPSDRFFAERPEGSVSTLKIQRTQQEDSAVYLCASSFELAGRTKNIQYFGAGTRLSVL.

This chain uses TRBV7-3 with TRBJ2-5; 8 bases match TRBD2. J gave up 1 base and V 5 bases, and 6 bases lay outside the gene matches. Germline loops: CDR1 SGHTA, CDR2 FQGTGA. The CDR3 spans 15 residues. The CDR3 spells CASSVAGRLQETQYF. CDR3 coding DNA: TGTGCCAGCAGCGTAGCGGGGAGGCTCCAAGAGACCCAGTACTTC.

This clonotype was detected ten times or more. This chain uses TRBV6-6 with TRBJ2-5; 12 nucleotides agree with TRBD2. CDR3 length: 14 amino acids. V lost 7 bases to trimming and J lost 9 bases; unmatched junction nucleotides: 9. The V gene's germline CDR1 is MNHNY and CDR2 SVGAGI (reference sequence). CDR3 amino acids: CASTGTSGSGAQYF. CDR3 coding DNA: TGTGCCAGCACTGGGACTAGCGGGTCCGGGGCCCAGTACTTC.

This chain joins TRBV7-6 and TRBJ1-2; D gene ambiguous. The CDR3 covers 13 residues. V was clipped by 0 bases and J by 2 bases, with 4 bases between them. Germline V gene lookup returns CDR1 SGHVS and CDR2 FNYEAQ. The CDR3 DNA is TGTGCCAGCAGCTTAGCAGAAAACTATGGCTACACCTTC. It translates to CASSLAENYGYTF. Combining the CDR3 with reference TRBV7-6 and TRBJ1-2 gives the whole variable domain GAGVSQSPRYKVTKRGQDVALRCDPISGHVSLYWYRQALGQGPEFLTYFNYEAQQDKSGLPNDRFSAERPEGSISTLTIQRTEQRDSAMYRCASSLAENYGYTFGSGTRLTVV.

V gene TRBV7-3 combines with J gene TRBJ2-7; 7 bases match TRBD2. With 1 base clipped from V and 0 bases from J, the junction kept 6 bases outside the gene matches. The CDR3 covers 16 residues. Germline-derived CDR1 and CDR2 are SGHTA and FQGTGA. This CDR3 reads CASSLNAAGSSYEQYF. CDR3 nucleotides: TGTGCCAGCAGCTTAAACGCAGCGGGAAGCTCCTACGAGCAGTACTTC.

The table lists this clonotype with many counts. The genes are TRBV7-3 and TRBJ2-7; D perhaps matches TRBD2 (5 bases). This CDR3 is 14 amino acids long. V shed 4 bases and J shed 4 bases, with 14 bases lying between them. Germline V gene lookup returns CDR1 SGHTA and CDR2 FQGTGA. The CDR3 DNA reads as TGTGCCAGCAGCTCCGCCGGAGGTGTTTACGAGCAGTACTTC. Translated, it gives CASSSAGGVYEQYF.

The chain links TRBV7-9 to TRBJ1-6, with TRBD1 matching 10 bases. The CDR3 length is 16 residues. V gave up 5 bases and J gave up 6 bases; unmatched junction bases: 7. Germline V gene data show CDR1 as SEHNR and CDR2 as FQNEAQ (reference sequence). The CDR3 loop reads CASSPRTGGINSPLHF. As DNA, the CDR3 is TGTGCCAGCAGCCCCCGGACAGGGGGGATTAATTCACCCCTCCACTTT.

V gene TRBV7-8 combines with J gene TRBJ1-1; D uncertain. Trimming took off 2 bases at V and 10 bases at J, with 11 bases between the two ends. This CDR3 is 12 amino acids long. Germline-derived CDR1 and CDR2 are SGHVS and FQNEAQ. CDR3 sequence: CASSLIMVGAFF. CDR3 coding DNA: TGTGCCAGCAGCTTAATTATGGTTGGAGCTTTCTTT. Supplemented by reference TRBV7-8 and TRBJ1-1, the full variable domain reads GAGVSQSPRYKVAKRGQDVALRCDPISGHVSLFWYQQALGQGPEFLTYFQNEAQLDKSGLPSDRFFAERPEGSVSTLKIQRTQQEDSAVYLCASSLIMVGAFFGQGTRLTVV.

This clonotype was counted many times. The CDR3 DNA is TGTGCCATCACCCGGACTAGCGGGGGCACAGATACGCAGTATTTT. This encodes CAITRTSGGTDTQYF. This rearrangement joins TRBV10-3 to TRBJ2-3; TRBD2 matches 12 bases. The CDR3 is 15 residues long. V was pared by 7 bases and J by 1 base, with 3 bases of the junction left unmatched. CDR1 ENHRY and CDR2 SYGVKD come from the germline V gene.

This clonotype was counted a single time. The rearrangement links TRBV28 to TRBJ1-3; 7 bases map to TRBD1. V was clipped by 6 bases and J by 1 base; unmatched bases: 6. Germline V CDR1 and CDR2: MDHEN, SYDVKM. The CDR3 runs to 15 residues. The CDR3 here is CASSSTGTSGNTIYF. The CDR3 nucleotides are TGTGCCAGCAGCTCGACAGGGACTTCTGGAAACACCATATATTTT.

This clonotype was detected many times. This chain joins TRBV28 and TRBJ1-2; D is uncertain. This CDR3 spans 13 amino acids. V gave up 11 bases and J gave up 5 bases, with 18 bases separating them. Per the germline V gene, CDR1 is MDHEN and CDR2 is SYDVKM. The CDR3 DNA sequence: TGTGCCGGCAAACGGACGTACGAATATGGCTACACCTTC. Encoded protein: CAGKRTYEYGYTF.

With respect to this clonotype: A read error may account for a junction end that differs from germline. The chain carries TRBV7-8 and TRBJ1-1; 9 bases are a match to TRBD1. Per germline, CDR1 SGHVS and CDR2 FQNEAQ. This CDR3 has 16 residues. The CDR3 reads CASSLPRGQGDTEAFF. The CDR3 DNA follows: TGCGCCAGCAGCCTCCCCAGGGGACAGGGAGACACTGAAGCTTTCTTT.

This clonotype was recorded only once. The chain combines TRBV5-1 with TRBJ1-5, with unresolved D. The length of the CDR3 is 15 residues. V lost 1 base and J 0 bases, leaving 8 bases between the germline ends. Germline V gene data show CDR1 as SGHRS and CDR2 as YFSETQ. The CDR3 protein is CASSLNTNSNQPQHF. In DNA form, the CDR3 reads TGCGCCAGCAGCTTGAATACCAATAGCAATCAGCCCCAGCATTTT.

This chain links TRBV2 with TRBJ1-6, with D possibly matching TRBD1 (5 bases). The CDR3 contains 15 residues. CDR1 SNHLY and CDR2 FYNNEI come from the germline V gene. The V and J ends lost 6 bases and 7 bases respectively, with 16 bases between them. In DNA, the CDR3 is TGTGCCAGCAGCGTCGTAGGGGAGCGGAATTCACCCCTCCACTTT. Translating it yields CASSVVGERNSPLHF.

The chain carries TRBV15 and TRBJ2-7; no clear D. The CDR3 contains 15 residues. Germline-derived CDR1 and CDR2 are LNHNV and YYDKDF (reference sequence). The germline V and J ends were trimmed by 4 bases and 4 bases, with 17 bases remaining between them. In DNA, the CDR3 is TGTGCCACCAGCAACCACCGCGCCGCCATATACGAGCAGTACTTC. Translating it yields CATSNHRAAIYEQYF. Full variable domain (remainder filled in from reference TRBV15 and TRBJ2-7): DAMVIQNPRYQVTQFGKPVTLSCSQTLNHNVMYWYQQKSSQAPKLLFHYYDKDFNNEADTPDNFQSRRPNTSFCFLDIRSPGLGDTAMYLCATSNHRAAIYEQYFGPGTRLTVT.

This chain's CDR3 is CATSDFSFGYTF. The CDR3 DNA reads TGTGCCACCAGTGATTTTTCGTTTGGCTACACCTTC. The chain has TRBV24-1 and TRBJ1-2; no clear D. The V end lost 1 base, the J end lost 7 bases, and 6 bases lay between the germline ends. CDR1 KGHDR and CDR2 SFDVKD come from the germline V gene. The CDR3 spans 12 residues.

The chain joins TRBV20-1 to TRBJ2-5; 9 bases line up with TRBD2. The J segment lost 4 bases and the V segment lost 1 base, leaving 16 bases of the junction unmatched. The germline gives CDR1 DFQATT, CDR2 SNEGSKA (reference sequence). The CDR3 runs 18 residues. The CDR3 spells CSARAERGVAGEGETQYF. CDR3 in DNA: TGCAGTGCTAGAGCAGAGCGTGGGGTAGCGGGGGAAGGAGAGACCCAGTACTTC.

This clonotype showed up many times. DNA of the CDR3: TGTGCCAGCAGTTTATTAGTTTCGGGGATAAGCGACGAGCAGTACTTC. Encoded protein: CASSLLVSGISDEQYF. The J gene is TRBJ2-7, the V gene TRBV12-3 or TRBV12-4; D is possibly TRBD2 (5 bases). Trimming shortened V by 2 bases and J by 5 bases, and 19 bases separated the two germline ends. CDR3 length equals 16 residues.

This clonotype was detected only a few times. The chain recombines TRBV7-8 with TRBJ2-6; no definite D call. CDR3 size: 17 residues. The V end was cut by 3 bases, the J end by 0 bases, with 12 bases between. CDR1 is SGHVS and CDR2 is FQNEAQ in the germline V gene. In DNA, the CDR3 is TGTGCCAGCAGCTTCCTTGGACGGAGCTCTGGGGCCAACGTCCTGACTTTC. Its protein product is CASSFLGRSSGANVLTF.